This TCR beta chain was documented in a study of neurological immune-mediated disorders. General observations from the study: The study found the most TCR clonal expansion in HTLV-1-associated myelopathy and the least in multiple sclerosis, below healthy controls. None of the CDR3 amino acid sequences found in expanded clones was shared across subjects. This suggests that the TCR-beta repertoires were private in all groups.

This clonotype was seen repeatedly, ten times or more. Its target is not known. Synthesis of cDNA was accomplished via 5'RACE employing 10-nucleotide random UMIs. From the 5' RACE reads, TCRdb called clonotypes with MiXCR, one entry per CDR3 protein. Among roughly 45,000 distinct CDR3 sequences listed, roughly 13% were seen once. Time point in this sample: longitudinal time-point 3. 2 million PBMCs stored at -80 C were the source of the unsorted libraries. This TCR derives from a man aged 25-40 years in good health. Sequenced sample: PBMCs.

The CDR3 sequence: CASSSEVLRGTYEQYF. For the CDR3, the DNA is TGCGCCAGCAGCTCGGAAGTTCTCAGGGGTACCTACGAGCAGTACTTC. V usage is TRBV5-1 and J usage is TRBJ2-7; a possible D gene is TRBD1 (6 bases). With 3 bases removed from V and 2 bases from J, the gap between germline ends came to 18 bases. Germline V CDR1 and CDR2: SGHRS, YFSETQ. The CDR3 consists of 16 residues.